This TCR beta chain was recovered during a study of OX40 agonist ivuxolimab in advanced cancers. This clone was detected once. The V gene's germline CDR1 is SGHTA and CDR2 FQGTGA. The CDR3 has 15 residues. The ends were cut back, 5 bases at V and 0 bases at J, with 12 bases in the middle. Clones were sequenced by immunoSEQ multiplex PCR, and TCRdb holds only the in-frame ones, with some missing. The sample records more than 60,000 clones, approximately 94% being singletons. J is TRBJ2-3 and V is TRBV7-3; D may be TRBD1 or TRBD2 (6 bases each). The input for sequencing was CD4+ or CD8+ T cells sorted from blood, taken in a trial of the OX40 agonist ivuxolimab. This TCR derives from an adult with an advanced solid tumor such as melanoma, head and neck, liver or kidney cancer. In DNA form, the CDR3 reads TGTGCCAGCAGCCCAACAGGGACTAGCACAGATACGCAGTATTTT. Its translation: CASSPTGTSTDTQYF.